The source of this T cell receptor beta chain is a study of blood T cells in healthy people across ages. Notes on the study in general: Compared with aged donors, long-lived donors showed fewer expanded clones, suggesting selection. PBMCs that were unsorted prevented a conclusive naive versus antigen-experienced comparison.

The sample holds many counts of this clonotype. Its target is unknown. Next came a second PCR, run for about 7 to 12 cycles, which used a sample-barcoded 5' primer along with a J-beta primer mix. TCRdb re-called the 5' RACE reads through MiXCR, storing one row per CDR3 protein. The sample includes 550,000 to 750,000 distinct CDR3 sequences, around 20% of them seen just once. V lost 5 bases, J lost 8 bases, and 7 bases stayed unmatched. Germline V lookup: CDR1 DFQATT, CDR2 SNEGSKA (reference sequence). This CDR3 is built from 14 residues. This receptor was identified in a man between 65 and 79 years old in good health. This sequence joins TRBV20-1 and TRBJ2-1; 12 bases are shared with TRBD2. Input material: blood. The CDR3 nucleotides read TGCAGTGCTGCCCGGACTAGCGGGAAATATGAGCAGTTCTTC. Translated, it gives CSAARTSGKYEQFF.